The present T cell receptor beta chain was sequenced within a study of T-cell reconstitution after alpha-beta-depleted transplantation in children. Preparation of the TCRbeta library was carried out with unique molecular identifiers. TCRdb passed the PCR reads through MiXCR, listing each CDR3 protein once. The sample includes some 640,000 distinct CDR3 sequences, 16% of them seen just once. This clonotype showed up just a few times. V lost 4 bases, J lost 1 base, and 11 bases lay in between. Per germline, CDR1 SGHRS and CDR2 YFSETQ. This CDR3 region has 14 residues. This clonotype was obtained from a human donor who donated a stem cell graft to a child with acute myeloid leukemia. The chain uses TRBV5-1 and TRBJ1-1; the D gene is possibly TRBD1 (5 bases). This sample comprised PBMCs from the stem cell graft donor, obtained from the stem cell graft. The CDR3 loop reads CASSAQGQNTEAFF. The CDR3 nucleotides are TGCGCCAGCAGCGCCCAAGGACAGAACACTGAAGCTTTCTTT.